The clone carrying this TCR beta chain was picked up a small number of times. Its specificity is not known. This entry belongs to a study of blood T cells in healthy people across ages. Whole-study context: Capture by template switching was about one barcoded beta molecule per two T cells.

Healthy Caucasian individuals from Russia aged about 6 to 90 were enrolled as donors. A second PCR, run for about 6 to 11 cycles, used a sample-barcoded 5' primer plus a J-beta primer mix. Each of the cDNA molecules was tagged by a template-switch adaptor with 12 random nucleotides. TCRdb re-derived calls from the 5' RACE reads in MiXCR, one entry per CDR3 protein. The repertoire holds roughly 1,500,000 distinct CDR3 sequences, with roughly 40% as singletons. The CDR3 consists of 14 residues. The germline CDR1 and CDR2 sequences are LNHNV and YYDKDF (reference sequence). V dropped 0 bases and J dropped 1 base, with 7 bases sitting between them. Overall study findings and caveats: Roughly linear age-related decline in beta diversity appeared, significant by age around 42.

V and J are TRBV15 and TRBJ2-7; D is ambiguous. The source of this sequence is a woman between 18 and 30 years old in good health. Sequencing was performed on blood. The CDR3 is CATSRDTASYEQYF. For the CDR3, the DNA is TGTGCCACCAGCAGAGATACCGCATCCTACGAGCAGTACTTC.